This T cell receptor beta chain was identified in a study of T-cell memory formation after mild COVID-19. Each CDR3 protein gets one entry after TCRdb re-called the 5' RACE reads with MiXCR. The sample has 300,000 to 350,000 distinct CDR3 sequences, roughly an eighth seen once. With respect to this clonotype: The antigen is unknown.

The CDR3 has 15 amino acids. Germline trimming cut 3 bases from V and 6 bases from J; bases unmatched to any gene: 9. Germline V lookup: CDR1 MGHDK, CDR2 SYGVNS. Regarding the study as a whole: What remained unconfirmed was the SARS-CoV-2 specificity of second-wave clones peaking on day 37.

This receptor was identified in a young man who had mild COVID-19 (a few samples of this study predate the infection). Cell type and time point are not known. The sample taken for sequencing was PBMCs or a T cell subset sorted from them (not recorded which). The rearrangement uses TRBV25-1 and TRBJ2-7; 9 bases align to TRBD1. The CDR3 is CASSDRDRVLAEQYF. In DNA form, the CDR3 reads TGTGCCAGCAGTGATCGGGACAGGGTCTTAGCCGAGCAGTACTTC.